The sequence of this TCR beta chain was determined in a study of CD8+CD57+ T cells in acquired aplastic anemia (dated by TCRdb to 2016 to 2019). A note on the overall study: Extracted DNA from sorted CD4+ and CD8+ cells averaged about 3.4 ug, ranging from roughly 0.17 to 27.4 ug. CD8+CD57+ expansion was defined as a frequency above the mean frequency observed in healthy subjects.

V is cut back by 4 bases and J by 2 bases, with 6 bases in the junction unmatched. Including cysteine and phenylalanine, the CDR3 has 15 amino acids. Kept here is only the CDR3 DNA, which spans 45 bases and is read in frame from base 1. From the germline V gene, CDR1 is SGHVS and CDR2 is FNYEAQ. Expansion of CD8+CD57+ cells had been shown by flow cytometry in the patients chosen for sequencing. All patients had severe acquired aplastic anemia diagnosed by International Study of Aplastic Anemia and Agranulocytosis and Camitta criteria. Patients had received no therapy at the time of blood sampling. TCR repertoires of sorted CD4+ and CD8+ blood T cells from severe aplastic anemia patients and healthy subjects were deep-sequenced in the study. Patients were enrolled in the USA under clinicaltrials.gov protocols 00001620, 01623167, 00001397, 00071045, 00081523 and 00961064. Ficoll-Paque density gradient centrifugation was used to isolate peripheral blood mononuclear cells. CD4+ and CD8+ T cells were sorted by FACS or magnetic beads before DNA extraction.

As for this clonotype: The target of this receptor is not known. The input lacks base qualities; no much larger clone sits a single base away.

Study-wide conclusions, independent of this receptor: Fewer than 35 CD8+ CDR3 sequences were found to be shared between patients and controls, but these sequences appeared to be highly expressed in patients and within the immunodominant clones of the patients. Between patients and healthy controls, no significant difference in CD8+ Simpson's diversity was found (P=0.060).

TCR beta VDJ combination and CDR3 sequence profiling used genomic DNA as the template. An Illumina HiSeq 2000 was the platform used for TCR repertoire sequencing. On the authors' methods: TRBV/TRBJ rearrangement plots, CDR3 size and DJ length profiles, and Simpson's diversity index were used to assess repertoires. The most abundant DNA sequence in the deep sequencing data was defined as the immunodominant clone. CDR3 amino acid sequences were checked for sharing across subjects and were also compared against the VDJdb database and published repertoires. The public reads were run again by TCRdb, first through fastp at Q25 and then through MiXCR, and only productive beta chains were kept. For every CDR3 protein sequence, its rows merge into one entry that carries the most common genes and DNA. The V and J calls come from TCRdb's annotation, not from the publication. The sample records more than 150,000 distinct CDR3 sequences, under 55% of which are singletons. The ten biggest clones cover around 9.7% of the sample.

Recombination linked TRBV7-6 to TRBJ2-7; 9 bases in the middle match TRBD1. The sequencing sample was made of sorted CD4+, CD8+, or CD8+CD57+ T cells (not recorded which) from PBMCs. The receptor's source is a human donor with aplastic anemia. The CDR3 protein: CASSSGQGGPYEQYF. The DNA sequence follows: TGTGCCAGCAGCTCGGGACAGGGTGGCCCCTACGAGCAGTACTTC. The full variable domain, with segments outside the CDR3 supplied by the reference TRBV7-6 and TRBJ2-7 proteins, appears as GAGVSQSPRYKVTKRGQDVALRCDPISGHVSLYWYRQALGQGPEFLTYFNYEAQQDKSGLPNDRFSAERPEGSISTLTIQRTEQRDSAMYRCASSSGQGGPYEQYFGPGTRLTVT.